What follows are 27 T cell receptor beta chains derived from one specimen sequenced in a study of blood T cell repertoires in COVID-19. The data were produced by immunoSEQ multiplex PCR, yet TCRdb's version contains in-frame clones alone and is incomplete. The table lists approximately 90,000 clones, less than 85% of them singletons. The specimen was peripheral blood. These receptors came from a woman of 80 years or more with acute or convalescent COVID-19.

V is TRBV6-5 and J is TRBJ2-3; TRBD2 matches at 7 bases. The V gene's germline CDR1 is MNHEY and CDR2 SVGAGI. The CDR3 is 14 residues long. V lost 7 bases to trimming and J lost 6 bases; unmatched junction nucleotides: 10. CDR3 in amino acids: CASIRQRGGDTQYF. CDR3 in DNA: TGTGCCAGCATTCGCCAGCGGGGCGGTGATACGCAGTATTTT.

This clone appeared once. This sequence joins TRBV3-1 (or the pseudogene TRBV3-2) and TRBJ2-5; maybe TRBD1 (5 bases). Trimming took 4 bases from V and 1 from J, leaving 10 bases between them. This CDR3 has 14 amino acids. The germline V gene encodes CDR1 LGHDT and CDR2 YNNKEL (reference sequence). The CDR3 region is CASSPWGPQETQYF. For the CDR3, the DNA is TGTGCCAGCAGCCCCTGGGGCCCCCAAGAGACCCAGTACTTC.

This chain links TRBV5-1 with TRBJ2-5; 9 bases fit TRBD1. The V gene's germline CDR1 is SGHRS and CDR2 YFSETQ. Trimming removed 3 bases from V and 4 bases from J; junction bases left unmatched: 4. This CDR3 is 14 amino acids long. DNA of the CDR3: TGCGCCAGCAGCTCCAGGACAGGGGCAGAGACCCAGTACTTC. As protein: CASSSRTGAETQYF.

The chain is built from TRBV18 and TRBJ1-6; D not certain. This CDR3 region has 14 residues. V was pared by 3 bases and J by 7 bases, with 10 bases between. Looked up from germline, CDR1 is KGHSH and CDR2 is LQKENI. The CDR3 spells CASSPGGMNSPLHF. DNA for the CDR3: TGTGCCAGCTCACCCGGAGGAATGAATTCACCCCTCCACTTT. The whole variable domain, filled in from reference TRBV18 and TRBJ1-6, reads NAGVMQNPRHLVRRRGQEARLRCSPMKGHSHVYWYRQLPEEGLKFMVYLQKENIIDESGMPKERFSAEFPKEGPSILRIQQVVRGDSAAYFCASSPGGMNSPLHFGNGTRLTVT.

The rearrangement uses TRBV4-1 and TRBJ1-2, with D perhaps TRBD1 (5 bases). With 1 base removed from V and 8 bases from J, the gap between germline ends came to 14 bases. The length of the CDR3 is 14 residues. Germline-derived CDR1 and CDR2 are MGHRA and YSYEKL. This CDR3 is CASSQVWQGGGYTF. CDR3 nucleotide sequence: TGCGCCAGCAGCCAAGTATGGCAGGGCGGCGGCTACACCTTC.

The sample holds a few counts of this clone. The rearrangement links TRBV7-6 to TRBJ1-6; D is uncertain. The ends were cut back, 2 bases at V and 7 bases at J, with 15 bases in the middle. This CDR3 is built from 16 residues. Germline V gives CDR1 SGHVS, CDR2 FNYEAQ. The CDR3 loop reads CASSLTRTLLNSPLHF. DNA of the CDR3: TGTGCCAGCAGCTTAACGAGGACTCTTTTGAATTCACCCCTCCACTTT.

At least ten counts were recorded for this clone. The V and J genes are TRBV4-2 and TRBJ2-7; TRBD2 agrees at 10 bases. CDR1 and CDR2 (germline): LGHNA, YNFKEQ. Losses at the gene ends were 1 base for V and 1 base for J; bases not matched to a gene: 4. CDR3 length: 16 residues. As DNA, the CDR3 is TGTGCCAGCAGCCAAGGGCTAGCGGGAGCTTCCTACGAGCAGTACTTC. Protein: CASSQGLAGASYEQYF.

The chain has TRBV2 and TRBJ1-4; D is possibly TRBD1 (6 bases). The CDR3 totals 14 residues. With 2 bases removed from V and 6 bases from J, the gap between germline ends came to 10 bases. Germline CDR1 is SNHLY and CDR2 is FYNNEI. The CDR3 DNA reads TGTGCCAGCAGTGAAAGGGGGTTGTATGAAAAACTGTTTTTT. Translating gives CASSERGLYEKLFF.

The chain is built from TRBV5-1 and TRBJ2-1; no clear D. The CDR3 consists of 13 residues. Trimming took 0 bases from V and 6 from J, leaving 7 bases between them. CDR1 SGHRS and CDR2 YFSETQ come from the germline V gene. CDR3 DNA: TGCGCCAGCAGCTTGGGAGTAGCCAATGAGCAGTTCTTC. This gives the protein CASSLGVANEQFF.

The chain uses TRBV29-1 and TRBJ2-7; 13 positions match TRBD2. CDR3 size: 12 residues. J was trimmed by 10 bases and V by 4 bases; bases with no gene match: 4. Germline-derived CDR1 and CDR2 are SQVTM and ANQGSEA. CDR3 loop: CSVALAGGPQYF. The DNA for the CDR3 is TGCAGCGTTGCACTAGCGGGAGGGCCTCAGTACTTC.

The chain combines TRBV5-1 with TRBJ1-4; D is unresolved. The CDR3 covers 18 residues. The V end was cut by 4 bases, the J end by 0 bases, with 19 bases between. Germline CDR1 and CDR2: SGHRS and YFSETQ. The CDR3 here is CASSQALISGSTNEKLFF. CDR3 nucleotides: TGCGCCAGCAGCCAAGCCCTCATCTCCGGTTCAACTAATGAAAAACTGTTTTTT.

The genes are TRBV9 and TRBJ1-4; 8 bases map to TRBD1. J lost 0 bases, V lost 4 bases, and 8 bases had no gene match. There are 17 residues in the CDR3. Germline V gene data show CDR1 as SGDLS and CDR2 as YYNGEE. The CDR3 coding sequence is TGTGCCAGCAGCCCCCGGACAGGGAGCCCAACTAATGAAAAACTGTTTTTT. It translates to CASSPRTGSPTNEKLFF.

The rearrangement links TRBV2 to TRBJ2-1, with D tentatively TRBD1 (5 bases). The ends were cut back, 4 bases at V and 5 bases at J, with 12 bases in the middle. This CDR3 has 14 residues. Per germline, CDR1 SNHLY and CDR2 FYNNEI. In DNA form, the CDR3 reads TGTGCCAGCAGTGTTTTAGGACACAACAATGAGCAGTTCTTC. It codes for CASSVLGHNNEQFF.

The V and J genes are TRBV7-2 and TRBJ1-1; TRBD1 is a possible D gene (5 bases). V shed 7 bases and J shed 10 bases, with 22 bases lying between them. The CDR3 contains 14 residues. Germline V lookup: CDR1 SGHTA, CDR2 FQGNSA. CDR3 bases: TGTGCCAGCACCACAGGACGGCCAGGCCTAGGAGCTTTCTTT. Amino acid sequence: CASTTGRPGLGAFF.

This chain uses TRBV4-2 with TRBJ2-3; 9 nucleotides align to TRBD2. The CDR3 extends over 16 amino acids. Germline V CDR1 and CDR2: LGHNA, YNFKEQ. With V trimmed by 4 bases and J by 7 bases, 12 bases remained unmatched. The CDR3 reads CASSPHWAGGVYTQYF. Here the CDR3 DNA reads TGTGCCAGCAGCCCTCATTGGGCGGGGGGGGTATATACGCAGTATTTT.

The chain couples TRBV13 to TRBJ2-7; TRBD2 aligns across 7 bases. The trim removed 3 bases at V and 4 bases at J, leaving 12 bases unmatched. The CDR3 loop spans 16 amino acids. Per germline, CDR1 PRHDT and CDR2 FYEKMQ (reference sequence). CDR3 bases: TGTGCCAGCAGCTTGGGCGGGGGAACCTGGGGGTACGAGCAGTACTTC. Residues: CASSLGGGTWGYEQYF.

This chain joins TRBV6-5 and TRBJ2-5; 8 nucleotides align to TRBD2. This CDR3 region has 10 residues. Germline V gene sequence: CDR1 MNHEY, CDR2 SVGAGI. This chain's CDR3 is CAKRGTTQYF. CDR3 nucleotide sequence: TGTGCGAAGCGGGGGACGACCCAGTACTTC.

This chain links TRBV18 with TRBJ1-2; D gene uncertain. Germline CDR1 and CDR2: KGHSH and LQKENI. V was pared by 6 bases and J by 4 bases, with 12 bases between. The CDR3 has 13 amino acids. The DNA of the CDR3 is TGTGCCAGCTCCCCGGACGAGGGCTATGGCTACACCTTC. Translated, it gives CASSPDEGYGYTF.

The chain links TRBV6-5 to TRBJ1-4; 7 positions agree with TRBD1. The V segment lost 2 bases and the J segment 4 bases; nucleotides outside the gene matches: 4. The CDR3 has 15 amino acids. Per the germline V gene, CDR1 is MNHEY and CDR2 is SVGAGI. The CDR3 nucleotides read TGTGCCAGCAGTTACACGACAGGGATTAATGAAAAACTGTTTTTT. Encoded protein: CASSYTTGINEKLFF.

The chain combines TRBV2 with TRBJ1-1, with 9 bases that match TRBD1. The CDR3 has 17 amino acids. After removal of 7 bases from V and 4 bases from J, the junction contained 16 bases not matched to a gene. Germline-derived CDR1 and CDR2 are SNHLY and FYNNEI. Written as DNA, the CDR3 is TGTGCCAGCAAATTGGGATACAGGGGGCTCTTACTCACTGAAGCTTTCTTT. Amino acids: CASKLGYRGLLLTEAFF.

V is TRBV5-5 and J is TRBJ1-4, with 7 bases identical to TRBD1. Germline CDR1 reads SGHKS; CDR2 reads YYEKEE (reference sequence). The CDR3 covers 16 residues. V shed 6 bases, J shed 4 bases, and the junction held 12 bases outside the gene matches. The CDR3, as DNA: TGTGCCAGCACCAGGGGGAGCCAAACCCTTAATGAAAAACTGTTTTTT. Its translation: CASTRGSQTLNEKLFF. The full variable domain, completed using reference TRBV5-5 and TRBJ1-4, is DAGVTQSPTHLIKTRGQQVTLRCSPISGHKSVSWYQQVLGQGPQFIFQYYEKEERGRGNFPDRFSARQFPNYSSELNVNALLLGDSALYLCASTRGSQTLNEKLFFGSGTQLSVL.

The CDR3 bases are TGTGCCAGCAGTTCGCGATTAGCGTACCAAGAGACCCAGTACTTC. Protein: CASSSRLAYQETQYF. This rearrangement joins TRBV6-6 to TRBJ2-5; a possible D gene is TRBD2 (5 bases). Germline lookup yields CDR1 MNHNY and CDR2 SVGAGI (reference sequence). The CDR3 totals 15 residues. Trimming removed 4 bases at V and 0 bases at J, with 12 bases between.

This rearrangement joins TRBV5-1 to TRBJ1-1; no clear D gene. Looked up from germline, CDR1 is SGHRS and CDR2 is YFSETQ. The V end lost 0 bases, the J end lost 6 bases, and 15 bases lay between the germline ends. The CDR3 runs 15 residues. DNA for the CDR3: TGCGCCAGCAGCTTGGACCCTCCCCCGAGGGCTGAAGCTTTCTTT. It codes for CASSLDPPPRAEAFF.

The chain is built from TRBV7-6 and TRBJ1-4; TRBD1 matches at 8 bases. This CDR3 has 19 residues. CDR1 SGHVS and CDR2 FNYEAQ come from the germline V gene. V was clipped by 0 bases and J by 7 bases; unmatched bases: 16. CDR3 sequence reads: CASSLAQDRALGGGEKLFF. The CDR3 region has the DNA TGTGCCAGCAGCTTAGCGCAGGACAGGGCCCTGGGTGGAGGTGAAAAACTGTTTTTT.

There are a few counts of this clone. The rearrangement joins TRBV27 to TRBJ1-1; TRBD1 might be the D (6 bases). V lost 5 bases, J lost 2 bases, and 18 bases lay in between. The CDR3 has 16 amino acids. Germline lookup yields CDR1 MNHEY and CDR2 SMNVEV (reference sequence). Here the CDR3 DNA reads TGTGCCAGCAGTCCGTATAGACAGGATGGTAACACTGAAGCTTTCTTT. This encodes CASSPYRQDGNTEAFF.

This clone was picked up many times. The chain recombines TRBV5-6 with TRBJ2-3; 10 bases line up with TRBD2. The germline gives CDR1 SGHDT, CDR2 YYEEEE. V trimming: 5 bases; J trimming: 3 bases; junction bases outside the gene matches: 3. CDR3 length equals 14 residues. CDR3 coding DNA: TGTGCCAGCAGGGCTAGCGGGGGAACAGATACGCAGTATTTT. It codes for CASRASGGTDTQYF.

The chain recombines TRBV18 with TRBJ2-7; D may be TRBD2 (5 bases). Per germline, CDR1 KGHSH and CDR2 LQKENI. V gave up 2 bases and J gave up 4 bases, with 12 bases separating them. The CDR3 spans 14 residues. This CDR3 is CASSPAQREYEQYF. The CDR3 DNA sequence: TGTGCCAGCTCACCAGCCCAGAGGGAATACGAGCAGTACTTC.